The next 5 T cell receptor beta chains were all read from a single sample in a study of glioma-infiltrating T cells after dendritic cell vaccination. Repertoires were generated with immunoSEQ multiplex PCR, while TCRdb's copy carries only in-frame clones and drops some. The sample lists some 70,000 clones, around 83% seen once, with about 10% in the top ten. The specimen was blood, collected before dendritic cell vaccination. Every receptor here comes from a human donor with glioblastoma.

This clone was seen a few times. V usage is TRBV28 and J usage is TRBJ1-2; D call uncertain. The CDR3 totals 11 residues. Germline assignment: CDR1 MDHEN and CDR2 SYDVKM. The V gene lost 4 bases and the J gene lost 8 bases, with 8 bases spanning the gap. DNA for the CDR3: TGTGCCAGCAGTTCAAGCCGGGGCTACACCTTC. Translating gives CASSSSRGYTF.

The rearrangement uses TRBV5-1 and TRBJ1-2; a weak D match, TRBD1 (5 bases). Trimming shortened V by 0 bases and J by 6 bases, and 12 bases separated the two germline ends. The CDR3 runs 14 residues. Looked up from germline, CDR1 is SGHRS and CDR2 is YFSETQ. CDR3 DNA sequence: TGCGCCAGCAGCTTGGAGGCAGGGAGGGATGGCTACACCTTC. Translating it yields CASSLEAGRDGYTF.

The CDR3 loop is CASSTYRTGGNTEAFF. CDR3 bases: TGTGCCAGTAGTACTTACCGGACAGGGGGGAACACTGAAGCTTTCTTT. This sequence joins TRBV19 and TRBJ1-1; 10 bases align to TRBD1. J gave up 1 base and V 4 bases, and 6 bases lay outside the gene matches. Germline V gives CDR1 LNHDA, CDR2 SQIVND (reference sequence). The CDR3 has 16 residues.

The chain couples TRBV5-1 to TRBJ1-6, with D possibly matching TRBD1 (5 bases). The V end lost 4 bases, the J end lost 2 bases, and 10 bases lay between the germline ends. Per germline, CDR1 SGHRS and CDR2 YFSETQ. The CDR3 sequence is 15 residues long. In DNA form, the CDR3 reads TGCGCCAGCAGCGAAACAGGCGCCTATAATTCACCCCTCCACTTT. Its protein is CASSETGAYNSPLHF.

This clone was seen more than once but under ten times. The chain employs TRBV28 and TRBJ1-5; 10 bases fit TRBD1. The CDR3 length is 17 residues. V trimming: 6 bases; J trimming: 1 base; junction bases outside the gene matches: 9. Germline V gene data show CDR1 as MDHEN and CDR2 as SYDVKM. The chain's CDR3 is CASRDRGAMGSNQPQHF. The CDR3 DNA is TGTGCCAGCAGGGACAGGGGGGCCATGGGAAGCAATCAGCCCCAGCATTTT. Variable domain in full (rest from reference TRBV28 and TRBJ1-5): DVKVTQSSRYLVKRTGEKVFLECVQDMDHENMFWYRQDPGLGLRLIYFSYDVKMKEKGDIPEGYSVSREKKERFSLILESASTNQTSMYLCASRDRGAMGSNQPQHFGDGTRLSIL.